This T cell receptor (beta chain) was captured in a study of T-cell memory formation after mild COVID-19. Study-level information: Largely donor-specific TCR clusters were found.

A single record per CDR3 protein comes from TCRdb applying MiXCR to the 5' RACE reads. The profile shows under 200,000 distinct CDR3 sequences, around 10% of them singletons. Study-wide results and caveats: Pre-infection memory showed some responding clones, and this suggested that cross-reactive memory joined.

Germline CDR1 is MNHEY and CDR2 is SVGEGT. With 7 bases removed from V and 7 bases from J, the gap between germline ends came to 14 bases. There are 14 residues in the CDR3. This clonotype was counted between two and nine times. Its antigen is still unknown. V gene TRBV6-2 or TRBV6-3 combines with J gene TRBJ1-6; no definite D call. The source material was PBMCs or a T cell subset sorted from them (not recorded which). The receptor was isolated from a man aged 18 to 30 who had mild COVID-19 (a few samples of this study predate the infection). Cell type and time point are not known. CDR3 protein: CASKSSRTNSPLHF. Written as DNA, the CDR3 is TGTGCCAGCAAGTCATCCAGAACCAATTCACCCCTCCACTTT.